A selection of T cell receptor beta chains follows, all from one sample in a study of siplizumab effects on memory and regulatory T cells. Repertoires were generated with immunoSEQ multiplex PCR, while TCRdb's copy carries only in-frame clones and drops some. The sample lists around 95,000 clones, more than 85% occurring once. The material sequenced was CD4+ T cells sorted from blood. The source of these receptors is a human donor in good health. CDR3s include the opening cysteine and the closing phenylalanine or tryptophan. A D gene is named only where the DNA matches it firmly. For some rows the clone size is stated as once, few or many, or as a class when expanded; others skip it.

TGTGCCAGCTCACCCCTGGGGGGACCCACAGATACGCAGTATTTT,CASSPLGGPTDTQYF,.,TRBV18,.,TRBJ2-3
TGCGCCAGCAGCCTAGTTACAGGGGCGGAAAAACTGTTTTTT,CASSLVTGAEKLFF,.,TRBV5-1,TRBD1,TRBJ1-4
TGTGCCAGCAGCGGCAGGGGACTCGTTCAGCCCCAGCATTTT,CASSGRGLVQPQHF,.,TRBV14,.,TRBJ1-5
TGTGCCAGCAGTTACGTGTCGCCTAACACTGAAGCTTTCTTT,CASSYVSPNTEAFF,.,TRBV6-5,.,TRBJ1-1
TGCGCCAGCAGCTTATACCCAATCGATAATTCACCCCTCCACTTT,CASSLYPIDNSPLHF,few,TRBV5-1,.,TRBJ1-6
TGTGCCAGCAGTCGTAGATCACAGGGAGGAGATGAAAAACTGTTTTTT,CASSRRSQGGDEKLFF,.,TRBV7-9,.,TRBJ1-4
TGTGCCAGCAGCTTAAGGGGGGGCTACGAGCAGTACTTC,CASSLRGGYEQYF,.,TRBV7-9,.,TRBJ2-7
TGTGCCAGCAGCTCACTTGGCTACAATGAGCAGTTCTTC,CASSSLGYNEQFF,.,TRBV7-3,.,TRBJ2-1
TGTGCCAGCAGTTCCCATTTGGGGGCGCCTGGCTACACCTTC,CASSSHLGAPGYTF,few,TRBV28,.,TRBJ1-2
TGTGCCAGTAGTATAGGATTGGGGACAGGGGTTGGCGAAAAACTGTTTTTT,CASSIGLGTGVGEKLFF,once,TRBV19,TRBD1,TRBJ1-4
TGTGCCAGAGGCAGGGAGGGAACTGAAGCTTTCTTT,CARGREGTEAFF,once,TRBV2,.,TRBJ1-1
TGTGCCAGCAGCCGATGGCAGGGATCCTACGAGCAGTACTTC,CASSRWQGSYEQYF,.,TRBV7-2,.,TRBJ2-7
TGTGCCAGCAGCCAAGGAGGTGGCTTTGCCACAGATACGCAGTATTTT,CASSQGGGFATDTQYF,.,TRBV4-2,.,TRBJ2-3
TGTGCCAGCAGCAGAGGGAGACTAGACAATGAGCAGTTCTTC,CASSRGRLDNEQFF,.,TRBV11-3,.,TRBJ2-1
TGTGCCAGCAGTGACCTAGGTTACACTGAAGCTTTCTTT,CASSDLGYTEAFF,once,TRBV25-1,.,TRBJ1-1
TGTGCCAGCAGACCCCCCGGGAGCTCTGGAAACACCATATATTTT,CASRPPGSSGNTIYF,.,TRBV9,.,TRBJ1-3